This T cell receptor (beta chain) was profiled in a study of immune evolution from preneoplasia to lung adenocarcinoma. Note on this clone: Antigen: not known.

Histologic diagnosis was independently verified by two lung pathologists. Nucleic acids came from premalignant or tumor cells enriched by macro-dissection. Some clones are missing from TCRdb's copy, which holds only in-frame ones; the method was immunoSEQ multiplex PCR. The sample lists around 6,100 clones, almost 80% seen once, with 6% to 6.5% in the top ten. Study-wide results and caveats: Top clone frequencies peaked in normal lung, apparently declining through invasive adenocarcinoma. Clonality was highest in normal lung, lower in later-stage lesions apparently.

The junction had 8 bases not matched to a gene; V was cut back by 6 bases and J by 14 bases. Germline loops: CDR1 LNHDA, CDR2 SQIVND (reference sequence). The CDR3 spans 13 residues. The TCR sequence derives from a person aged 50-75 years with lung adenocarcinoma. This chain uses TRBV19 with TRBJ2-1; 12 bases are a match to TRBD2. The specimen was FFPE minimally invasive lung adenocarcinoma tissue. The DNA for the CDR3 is TGTGCCAGTAGCCCAACTAGCGGGAGGAATAAGTTCTTC. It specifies CASSPTSGRNKFF.